Each of the 5 T cell receptor beta chains below was sequenced from the same sample in a study of shared clonotypes between healthy human individuals. Naive CD8 cells lacked CD45RO, underwent positive selection for CCR7 and left out terminally differentiated effector memory CD45RA+ cells. Generated by immunoSEQ multiplex PCR, the TCRdb table keeps only in-frame clones and is missing some. The sample lists approximately 2,000,000 clones; around 93% were seen once. The sample comprised naive CD8+ T cells from PBMCs. The source of these receptors is a man between 18 and 29 years old in good health. Some clones in this sample may be carry-over from other donors' samples.

V gene TRBV7-2 combines with J gene TRBJ2-1, with D unresolved. V was shortened by 2 bases and J by 2 bases, with 7 bases between the two germline ends. The CDR3 consists of 14 residues. The germline V gene has CDR1 SGHTA and CDR2 FQGNSA. The CDR3 sequence is CASSLTLAYNEQFF. In DNA, the CDR3 is TGTGCCAGCAGCTTAACCCTTGCCTACAATGAGCAGTTCTTC.

The genes are TRBV9 and TRBJ1-2, with D uncertain. This CDR3 is built from 13 residues. V lost 4 bases to trimming and J lost 1 base, with 8 bases between them. The germline CDR1 and CDR2 sequences are SGDLS and YYNGEE. The CDR3 is CASSPWINYGYTF. CDR3 coding DNA: TGTGCCAGCAGCCCTTGGATTAACTATGGCTACACCTTC.

The chain combines TRBV2 with TRBJ2-5, with 9 positions matching TRBD1. Germline CDR1 reads SNHLY; CDR2 reads FYNNEI. The trim removed 8 bases at V and 6 bases at J, leaving 16 bases unmatched. The CDR3 covers 16 residues. DNA for the CDR3: TGTGCCAGCTCTCGGGTGAGGGACAGGGATATGAAGACCCAGTACTTC. Protein product: CASSRVRDRDMKTQYF. Full variable domain (rest looked up from reference TRBV2 and TRBJ2-5): EPEVTQTPSHQVTQMGQEVILRCVPISNHLYFYWYRQILGQKVEFLVSFYNNEISEKSEIFDDQFSVERPDGSNFTLKIRSTKLEDSAMYFCASSRVRDRDMKTQYFGPGTRLLVL.

V and J are TRBV11-2 and TRBJ1-1; TRBD1 might be the D (5 bases). The V gene's germline CDR1 is SGHAT and CDR2 FQNNGV. The CDR3 totals 16 residues. Deletions cut 1 base from V and 5 bases from J, with 17 bases between. The CDR3 bases are TGTGCCAGCAGCTTAGGCTGGGAGGGGCGTAGGACTGAAGCTTTCTTT. It specifies CASSLGWEGRRTEAFF.

The chain carries TRBV28 and TRBJ1-1; possibly TRBD1 for D (5 bases). CDR1 is MDHEN and CDR2 is SYDVKM in the germline V gene. The CDR3 spans 17 residues. V lost 1 base to trimming and J lost 2 bases, with 17 bases between them. The CDR3: CASSLLGEAAANTEAFF. Here the CDR3 DNA reads TGTGCCAGCAGTTTATTAGGGGAGGCGGCCGCTAACACTGAAGCTTTCTTT.